Presented here are 23 T cell receptor beta chains from one specimen sequenced in a study of T cells in localized non-small cell lung cancer. Produced via immunoSEQ multiplex PCR; TCRdb's table is partial and in-frame only. The sample holds 41,000 or so clones, about 86% seen once. Sequences were derived from peripheral blood, sampled before any cancer treatment. Receptor source: a woman aged 18-55 years with stage III lung adenocarcinoma.

This clone showed up just once. This rearrangement joins TRBV20-1 to TRBJ1-2; D gene unclear. Germline assignment: CDR1 DFQATT and CDR2 SNEGSKA (reference sequence). The V gene lost 6 bases and the J gene lost 7 bases, with 12 bases spanning the gap. CDR3 length equals 11 residues. The CDR3 is CSAKIRGGYTF. In DNA, the CDR3 is TGCAGTGCCAAAATTCGGGGTGGCTACACCTTC.

V is TRBV7-3 and J is TRBJ2-1; weak D call: TRBD1 (5 bases). The CDR3 has 13 residues. Per germline, CDR1 SGHTA and CDR2 FQGTGA. V was cut by 5 bases and J by 5 bases, with 10 bases left in between. In DNA form, the CDR3 reads TGTGCCAGCAGCACCAGGGTGCACAATGAGCAGTTCTTC. Translated, it gives CASSTRVHNEQFF.

This sequence joins TRBV29-1 and TRBJ2-3; 12 positions agree with TRBD1. The CDR3 is 19 amino acids. The germline gives CDR1 SQVTM, CDR2 ANQGSEA. After removal of 6 bases from V and 1 base from J, the junction contained 17 bases not matched to a gene. In DNA, the CDR3 is TGCAGCGTACTCGCGGGACAGGGGGCGCTCGGAGTGGGCACAGATACGCAGTATTTT. Amino acids: CSVLAGQGALGVGTDTQYF.

The CDR3 is CASSFLAGGYTQYF. The CDR3 bases are TGTGCCAGCAGCTTCCTAGCGGGGGGTTATACGCAGTATTTT. This chain uses TRBV5-6 with TRBJ2-3, with 11 nucleotides matching TRBD2. CDR3 size: 14 residues. With 2 bases clipped from V and 7 bases from J, the junction kept 3 bases outside the gene matches. Germline lookup yields CDR1 SGHDT and CDR2 YYEEEE.

The V gene is TRBV15, the J gene TRBJ2-3; D call uncertain. This CDR3 region has 17 residues. The V end was cut by 3 bases, the J end by 0 bases, with 16 bases between. The V gene's germline CDR1 is LNHNV and CDR2 YYDKDF (reference sequence). CDR3 protein: CATSSADGEQSTDTQYF. The CDR3 coding sequence is TGTGCCACCAGCAGCGCCGATGGGGAACAGAGCACAGATACGCAGTATTTT.

The gene calls are TRBV6-5 and TRBJ1-2; D uncertain. Trimming removed 6 bases at V and 4 bases at J, with 15 bases between. Per the germline V gene, CDR1 is MNHEY and CDR2 is SVGAGI. The CDR3 totals 14 residues. CDR3 amino acids: CASRNERGSYGYTF. The CDR3 bases are TGTGCCAGCAGGAACGAACGGGGTTCCTATGGCTACACCTTC.

This CDR3 is CASSLEPGNYGYTF. CDR3 nucleotide sequence: TGCGCCAGCAGCTTGGAGCCAGGGAACTATGGCTACACCTTC. The chain is built from TRBV5-1 and TRBJ1-2; tentatively, D is TRBD1 (5 bases). This CDR3 region has 14 residues. Germline CDR1 is SGHRS and CDR2 is YFSETQ. Trimming left V 0 bases short and J 2 bases short, with 8 bases between.

V usage is TRBV19 and J usage is TRBJ2-5, with D possibly being TRBD1 or TRBD2 (5 bases each). In germline, CDR1 is LNHDA, CDR2 SQIVND (reference sequence). The CDR3 has 14 amino acids. Trimming removed 5 bases at V and 2 bases at J, with 12 bases between. The CDR3, as DNA: TGTGCCAGTAGTGGACGGGACGGTCAAGAGACCCAGTACTTC. Encoded protein: CASSGRDGQETQYF.

The V and J genes are TRBV19 and TRBJ2-5; 8 bases map to TRBD2. Germline V gene lookup returns CDR1 LNHDA and CDR2 SQIVND (reference sequence). The V segment lost 6 bases and the J segment 5 bases; nucleotides outside the gene matches: 8. The CDR3 consists of 14 residues. The CDR3 nucleotides are TGTGCCAGTAGCTCGCCCGGACTAGCTGAGACCCAGTACTTC. Translating it yields CASSSPGLAETQYF.

The rearrangement joins TRBV7-6 to TRBJ1-1; D gene unclear. The CDR3 covers 13 residues. Germline V CDR1 and CDR2: SGHVS, FNYEAQ. V was clipped by 5 bases and J by 4 bases, with 11 bases between them. The CDR3 DNA follows: TGTGCCAGCAGCCCTCCCCAGGTCACTGAAGCTTTCTTT. It is translated as CASSPPQVTEAFF.

The chain carries TRBV5-1 and TRBJ2-2; D is unresolved. Germline lookup yields CDR1 SGHRS and CDR2 YFSETQ. The germline V and J ends were trimmed by 0 bases and 1 base, with 4 bases remaining between them. This CDR3 region has 14 residues. This CDR3 reads CASSLGVNTGELFF. The CDR3 DNA follows: TGCGCCAGCAGCTTGGGTGTGAACACCGGGGAGCTGTTTTTT.

The chain links TRBV5-4 to TRBJ2-5, with 13 bases that match TRBD2. V shed 9 bases and J 4 bases; nucleotides not matched to a gene: 3. Germline V gene data show CDR1 as SGHNT and CDR2 as YYREEE (reference sequence). The CDR3 runs to 13 residues. The CDR3, as DNA: TGTGCCAACGGACTAGCGGGGGTAGAGACCCAGTACTTC. Amino acids: CANGLAGVETQYF. Full variable domain (rest looked up from reference TRBV5-4 and TRBJ2-5): ETGVTQSPTHLIKTRGQQVTLRCSSQSGHNTVSWYQQALGQGPQFIFQYYREEENGRGNFPPRFSGLQFPNYSSELNVNALELDDSALYLCANGLAGVETQYFGPGTRLLVL.

About this clone: Within the sample, other DNA sequences also encode this same CDR3. The V gene is TRBV2, the J gene TRBJ1-4; TRBD1 agrees at 7 bases. Per germline, CDR1 SNHLY and CDR2 FYNNEI. The CDR3 consists of 12 residues. V trimming: 5 bases; J trimming: 7 bases; junction bases outside the gene matches: 1. The CDR3 bases are TGTGCCAGCAGTCGGGACAGTGAAAAACTGTTTTTT. Translating it yields CASSRDSEKLFF.

This chain uses TRBV4-1 with TRBJ2-7, with D perhaps assigned TRBD1 or TRBD2 (5 bases each). Germline CDR1 and CDR2: MGHRA and YSYEKL. CDR3 size: 14 residues. V lost 0 bases to trimming and J lost 2 bases, with 8 bases between them. The CDR3 DNA is TGCGCCAGCAGCCAAGATGGGGGAACCTACGAGCAGTACTTC. This sequence encodes CASSQDGGTYEQYF.

The gene calls are TRBV7-7 and TRBJ2-2; D is ambiguous. The CDR3 is 14 amino acids. The germline V and J ends were trimmed by 2 bases and 2 bases, with 6 bases remaining between them. Germline V gene sequence: CDR1 SSHAT, CDR2 FNYEAQ (reference sequence). The CDR3 region has the DNA TGTGCCAGCAGCTTATCTTCAAACACCGGGGAGCTGTTTTTT. Protein product: CASSLSSNTGELFF.

The chain combines TRBV13 with TRBJ2-1; possible D gene TRBD2, 5 bases. The CDR3 has 16 amino acids. The germline V and J ends were trimmed by 2 bases and 8 bases, with 19 bases remaining between them. Germline lookup yields CDR1 PRHDT and CDR2 FYEKMQ (reference sequence). CDR3 nucleotide sequence: TGTGCCAGCAGCTTAAAGTCCGGAGGCTTCTGGGATGAGCAGTTCTTC. Its translation: CASSLKSGGFWDEQFF.

This chain joins TRBV11-2 and TRBJ1-1, with TRBD1 as a possible D gene (6 bases). The CDR3 has 13 amino acids. Between the trimmed V and J ends, which lost 7 bases and 5 bases, there was a span of 14 bases. CDR1 SGHAT and CDR2 FQNNGV come from the germline V gene. The CDR3 bases are TGTGCCAGCAACCGGGACATCAGAACTGAAGCTTTCTTT. This gives the protein CASNRDIRTEAFF.

The CDR3 here is CASSLSGASSYNSPLHF. DNA for the CDR3: TGTGCCAGCAGTTTATCGGGCGCGAGCTCCTATAATTCACCCCTCCACTTT. The chain has TRBV27 and TRBJ1-6; D uncertain. The germline V gene encodes CDR1 MNHEY and CDR2 SMNVEV (reference sequence). Trimming removed 0 bases from V and 0 bases from J, with 9 bases in between. This CDR3 contains 17 residues.

J is TRBJ2-3 and V is TRBV6-5; maybe TRBD2 (5 bases). The V gene's germline CDR1 is MNHEY and CDR2 SVGAGI. With 2 bases removed from V and 2 bases from J, the gap between germline ends came to 11 bases. There are 15 residues in the CDR3. CDR3 region: CASSYRGSYTDTQYF. The CDR3 coding sequence is TGTGCCAGCAGTTACCGAGGGTCCTACACAGATACGCAGTATTTT.

The chain is built from TRBV6-1 and TRBJ1-1; TRBD1 matches at 7 bases. The CDR3 extends over 13 amino acids. Germline V gene lookup returns CDR1 MNHNS and CDR2 SASEGT. J lost 4 bases, V lost 2 bases, and 1 base had no gene match. The DNA for the CDR3 is TGTGCCAGCAGTGAACAGGGGGGCACTGAAGCTTTCTTT. Translated, it gives CASSEQGGTEAFF.

The chain uses TRBV19 and TRBJ2-1, with TRBD2 as a possible D gene (7 bases). Germline V gives CDR1 LNHDA, CDR2 SQIVND (reference sequence). The length of the CDR3 is 17 residues. The ends were cut back, 7 bases at V and 9 bases at J, with 28 bases in the middle. CDR3 DNA sequence: TGTGCCAGTACCTCAGGGAGGGGGGGCCAACGGGTAGGTGAGCAGTTCTTC. This gives the protein CASTSGRGGQRVGEQFF.

CDR3 loop: CASSATGEDYNEQFF. The CDR3, as DNA: TGTGCCAGCAGCGCGACAGGTGAAGACTACAATGAGCAGTTCTTC. The chain combines TRBV9 with TRBJ2-1, with a tentative D call TRBD1 (6 bases). The V gene's germline CDR1 is SGDLS and CDR2 YYNGEE. The CDR3 sequence is 15 residues long. V lost 3 bases and J lost 3, with 13 bases in between.

A note on this clone: A junction boundary mismatches the germline segment, possibly from a read error. V is TRBV5-1 and J is TRBJ1-6, with a possible D match to TRBD1 (5 bases). Germline V gives CDR1 SGHRS, CDR2 YFSETQ. The length of the CDR3 is 15 residues. CDR3: CASGLGGIGNSPLHF. DNA of the CDR3: TGCGCCAGCGGCTTGGGGGGGATCGGTAATTCACCCCTCCACTTT.